The clone carrying this TCR beta chain occurred many times. Its antigen is not identified. TCRdb re-called the reads with MiXCR, one entry per CDR3 protein. The sample includes a few hundred thousand distinct CDR3 sequences, roughly 15% seen only once; the top ten take 8.5% to 9%. These data come from a study of T cell repertoires in cytomegalovirus infection. Whole-study context: Public TCR beta signatures provided an indication of both CMV infection and a matching HLA type. Study-wide findings and caveats: Dominating the ex vivo response were TCR beta clonotypes that were CMV-specific and HLA-C-restricted. Frequencies of public TCR beta families were cumulated, and this identified carriers of CMV plus the relevant HLA.

Per the germline V gene, CDR1 is SGHVS and CDR2 is FNYEAQ. The V and J ends lost 4 bases and 6 bases, in that order; junction bases with no gene match: 8. The CDR3 totals 16 residues. This clonotype originated in a human donor in good health (CMV status not recorded). Some clones in this sample may be carry-over from other donors' samples. The material sequenced was PBMCs. The chain combines TRBV7-6 with TRBJ2-1, with TRBD2 matching over 11 bases. The chain's CDR3 is CASSWISGRGLNEQFF. The CDR3 bases are TGTGCCAGCAGCTGGATTAGCGGGAGGGGACTCAATGAGCAGTTCTTC. The variable domain in full, with the rest retrieved from reference TRBV7-6 and TRBJ2-1, is GAGVSQSPRYKVTKRGQDVALRCDPISGHVSLYWYRQALGQGPEFLTYFNYEAQQDKSGLPNDRFSAERPEGSISTLTIQRTEQRDSAMYRCASSWISGRGLNEQFFGPGTRLTVL.